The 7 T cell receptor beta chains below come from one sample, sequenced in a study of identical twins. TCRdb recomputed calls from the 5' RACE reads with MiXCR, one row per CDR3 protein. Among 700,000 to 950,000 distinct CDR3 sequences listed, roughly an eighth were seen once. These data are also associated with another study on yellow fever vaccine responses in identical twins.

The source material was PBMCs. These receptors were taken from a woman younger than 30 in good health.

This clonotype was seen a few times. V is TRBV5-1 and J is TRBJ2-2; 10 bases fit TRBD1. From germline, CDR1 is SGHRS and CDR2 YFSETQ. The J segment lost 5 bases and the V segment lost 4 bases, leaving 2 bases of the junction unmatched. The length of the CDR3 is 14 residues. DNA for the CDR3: TGCGCCAGCAGCGCGGGACAGGGGACCGGGGAGCTGTTTTTT. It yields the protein CASSAGQGTGELFF.

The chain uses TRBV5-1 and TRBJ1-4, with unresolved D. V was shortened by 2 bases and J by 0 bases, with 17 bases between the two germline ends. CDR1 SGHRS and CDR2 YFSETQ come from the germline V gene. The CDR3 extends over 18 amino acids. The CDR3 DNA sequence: TGCGCCAGCAGCTTTGGCCAATTTGGGATTGCAACTAATGAAAAACTGTTTTTT. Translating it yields CASSFGQFGIATNEKLFF. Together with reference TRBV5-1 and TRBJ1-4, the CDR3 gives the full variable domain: KAGVTQTPRYLIKTRGQQVTLSCSPISGHRSVSWYQQTPGQGLQFLFEYFSETQRNKGNFPGRFSGRQFSNSRSEMNVSTLELGDSALYLCASSFGQFGIATNEKLFFGSGTQLSVL.

The CDR3 reads CASSPRQGAIIEAFF. DNA for the CDR3: TGTGCCAGCAGCCCTAGACAGGGGGCAATAATTGAAGCTTTCTTT. This sequence joins TRBV12-3 or TRBV12-4 and TRBJ1-1, with 10 bases lining up with TRBD1. The CDR3 extends over 15 amino acids. V shed 6 bases, J shed 7 bases, and the junction held 11 bases outside the gene matches.

CDR3 DNA: TGTGCCACCAGTGATTTCATGGAGACCCAGTACTTC. Translating it yields CATSDFMETQYF. V usage is TRBV24-1 and J usage is TRBJ2-5, with D unclear. The V gene's germline CDR1 is KGHDR and CDR2 SFDVKD. The CDR3 is 12 residues long. The V end lost 1 base, the J end lost 5 bases, and 4 bases lay between the germline ends.

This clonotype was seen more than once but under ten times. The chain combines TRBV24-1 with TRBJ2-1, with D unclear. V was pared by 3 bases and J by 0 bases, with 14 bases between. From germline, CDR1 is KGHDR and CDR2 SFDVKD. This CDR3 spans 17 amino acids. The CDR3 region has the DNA TGTGCCACCAGTGATAGAACACAGCGTTTCTCCTACAATGAGCAGTTCTTC. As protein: CATSDRTQRFSYNEQFF.

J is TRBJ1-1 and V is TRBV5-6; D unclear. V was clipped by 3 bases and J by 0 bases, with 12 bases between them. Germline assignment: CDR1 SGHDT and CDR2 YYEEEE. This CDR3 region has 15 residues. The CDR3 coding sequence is TGTGCCAGCAGCTCGGACGGTACAATGAACACTGAAGCTTTCTTT. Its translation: CASSSDGTMNTEAFF. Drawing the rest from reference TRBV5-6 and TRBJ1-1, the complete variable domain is DAGVTQSPTHLIKTRGQQVTLRCSPKSGHDTVSWYQQALGQGPQFIFQYYEEEERQRGNFPDRFSGHQFPNYSSELNVNALLLGDSALYLCASSSDGTMNTEAFFGQGTRLTVV.

CDR3 DNA sequence: TGTGCCAGCGGGACGGCCGATAGCTCGAACACTGAAGCTTTCTTT. This encodes CASGTADSSNTEAFF. The chain couples TRBV6-1 to TRBJ1-1; D is perhaps TRBD1 (5 bases). The length of the CDR3 is 15 residues. Trimming cost V 8 bases and J 1 base, with 17 bases left between them. Germline-derived CDR1 and CDR2 are MNHNS and SASEGT.